This T cell receptor beta chain derives from a study of cytomegalovirus exposure and HLA in healthy donors. Study background: Most genotyped donors, 75% to 85% of 398, had Caucasian-associated genetic ancestry.

Trimming took 4 bases from V and 11 from J; bases not matched to a gene: 7. The CDR3 length is 15 residues. Germline V gene sequence: CDR1 MNHNS, CDR2 SASEGT. The PCR made use of 60 Vbeta and 13 Jbeta primers. Libraries were prepared by immunoSEQ multiplex PCR; TCRdb keeps only in-frame clonotypes and omits some of them. In the table there are about 200,000 clones, over 65% of which are singletons. The chain couples TRBV6-1 to TRBJ2-3; 15 positions match TRBD2. Specimen: PBMCs. The receptor was derived from a boy between 2 and 10 years old in good health and CMV-seronegative. CDR3 sequence reads: CASSVGLAGGWGQYF. In DNA form, the CDR3 reads TGTGCCAGCAGTGTGGGACTAGCGGGGGGATGGGGGCAGTATTTT.